This T cell receptor beta chain was captured by sequencing in a study of blood T cell repertoires in COVID-19. Data came from immunoSEQ multiplex PCR; TCRdb stores just in-frame clones and leaves some out. The sample carries approximately 71,000 clones, around 79% recorded once. The sample comprised peripheral blood. This TCR came from a man in his 60s with active or convalescent COVID-19.

CDR3 bases: TGTGCCAGTAGTAGAGACAGGGATCAGCCCCAGCATTTT. Its protein is CASSRDRDQPQHF. The J gene is TRBJ1-5, the V gene TRBV19; 7 nucleotides line up with TRBD1. Unmatched junction bases numbered 2, after V lost 4 bases and J lost 5 bases. Germline V gene sequence: CDR1 LNHDA, CDR2 SQIVND (reference sequence). This CDR3 contains 13 residues.